The 3 T cell receptor beta chains below all came from one sample that was sequenced in a study of cytomegalovirus exposure and HLA in healthy donors. The PCR contained 60 Vbeta and 13 Jbeta primers. Produced via immunoSEQ multiplex PCR; TCRdb's table is partial and in-frame only. The sample records 100,000 to 140,000 clones, around three quarters being singletons. Input material: PBMCs. All receptors come from a male donor in good health and CMV-seronegative.

The J gene is TRBJ2-4, the V gene TRBV12-2; TRBD2 is the table's D call and was not checked against the DNA. TRBV12-2 is designated a pseudogene. The CDR3 runs to 19 residues. CDR3 residues: CASRLAPSLSALAKNIQYF. In DNA, the CDR3 is TGTGCAAGTCGCTTAGCGCCTTCGCTCAGCGCTCTAGCCAAAAACATTCAGTACTTC.

V usage is TRBV9 and J usage is TRBJ2-3, with a possible D match to TRBD2 (5 bases). The CDR3 consists of 18 residues. Germline V gene data show CDR1 as SGDLS and CDR2 as YYNGEE. Trimming left V 0 bases short and J 0 bases short, with 17 bases between. This CDR3 is CASSVGAEQISSTDTQYF. In nucleotides, the CDR3 is TGTGCCAGCAGCGTAGGAGCGGAACAAATTTCTAGCACAGATACGCAGTATTTT.

The chain is built from TRBV29-1 and TRBJ2-5; TRBD1 might be the D (5 bases). The J call may be incorrect, as the DNA end agrees better with TRBJ2-7. This CDR3 comprises 14 residues. Germline lookup yields CDR1 SQVTM and CDR2 ANQGSEA. CDR3 DNA: TGCAGCGTTGGGGGCCCGGGTGTGGGTTACGAGCAGTACTTC. Amino acid sequence: CSVGGPGVGYEQYF.